A single sample gave rise to the 9 T cell receptor beta chains below, sequenced in a study of T cells after yellow fever vaccination. TCRdb fed the 5' RACE reads into MiXCR, producing one record per CDR3 protein. The table has 340,000 or so distinct CDR3 sequences, around 13% seen once. This material consisted of CD4+ T cells sorted from PBMCs, taken 15 days after the yellow fever booster vaccination. Every receptor here comes from a young man who received the YFV17D yellow fever vaccine.

This clonotype was counted between two and nine times. This sequence joins TRBV24-1 and TRBJ2-1; D may be TRBD2 (6 bases). CDR3 length equals 17 residues. Germline CDR1 reads KGHDR; CDR2 reads SFDVKD. V was clipped by 5 bases and J by 0 bases, with 16 bases between them. CDR3 sequence reads: CATSVDLGTASYNEQFF. The CDR3 DNA is TGTGCCACCAGTGTTGACCTCGGGACTGCCTCCTACAATGAGCAGTTCTTC.

As for this clonotype: This clone may be a read error of a much larger clone one base away. The chain carries TRBV27 and TRBJ1-4; tentatively, D is TRBD1 (6 bases). Germline V gene lookup returns CDR1 MNHEY and CDR2 SMNVEV (reference sequence). Trimming removed 6 bases from V and 8 bases from J, with 19 bases in between. This CDR3 is 15 amino acids long. Written as DNA, the CDR3 is TGTGCCAGCAGACCCTGGGGGGGCGCAGGGGAAAAACTGTTTTTT. It yields the protein CASRPWGGAGEKLFF. Full variable domain (rest looked up from reference TRBV27 and TRBJ1-4): EAQVTQNPRYLITVTGKKLTVTCSQNMNHEYMSWYRQDPGLGLRQIYYSMNVEVTDKGDVPEGYKVSRKEKRNFPLILESPSPNQTSLYFCASRPWGGAGEKLFFGSGTQLSVL.

This clonotype was counted at least ten times. The chain joins TRBV4-3 to TRBJ2-7; 12 bases agree with TRBD1. V lost 1 base, J lost 4 bases, and 2 bases stayed unmatched. Per germline, CDR1 LGHNA and CDR2 YSLEER. This CDR3 comprises 15 residues. The CDR3 sequence: CASSQGGQGAYEQYF. CDR3 in DNA: TGCGCCAGCAGCCAAGGGGGACAGGGGGCTTACGAGCAGTACTTC.

This clonotype was picked up a small number of times. The chain recombines TRBV7-2 with TRBJ2-1; D is perhaps TRBD1 or TRBD2 (6 bases each). V was shortened by 5 bases and J by 1 base, with 12 bases between the two germline ends. Germline lookup yields CDR1 SGHTA and CDR2 FQGNSA. The CDR3 extends over 15 amino acids. CDR3 protein: CASSRGAASYNEQFF. CDR3 in DNA: TGTGCCAGCAGCAGGGGGGCCGCATCCTACAATGAGCAGTTCTTC.

J is TRBJ1-5 and V is TRBV7-2; 8 nucleotides line up with TRBD1. Trimming cost V 5 bases and J 8 bases; bases outside gene matches: 11. Looked up from germline, CDR1 is SGHTA and CDR2 is FQGNSA. This CDR3 contains 15 residues. CDR3 sequence (DNA): TGTGCCAGCAGCCGTATCACAGGGGGTATTGAGCCCCAGCATTTT. Translation: CASSRITGGIEPQHF.

The table lists this clonotype with a few counts. CDR3 region: CASSFPGDTQYF. The CDR3 DNA sequence: TGCGCCAGCAGCTTCCCTGGAGATACGCAGTATTTT. The chain couples TRBV5-1 to TRBJ2-3; D is uncertain. CDR1 SGHRS and CDR2 YFSETQ come from the germline V gene. This CDR3 has 12 amino acids. The V gene lost 2 bases and the J gene lost 5 bases, with 6 bases spanning the gap. The full variable domain, completed using reference TRBV5-1 and TRBJ2-3, is KAGVTQTPRYLIKTRGQQVTLSCSPISGHRSVSWYQQTPGQGLQFLFEYFSETQRNKGNFPGRFSGRQFSNSRSEMNVSTLELGDSALYLCASSFPGDTQYFGPGTRLTVL.

V gene TRBV6-6 combines with J gene TRBJ2-3, with TRBD2 matching 8 bases. The germline V gene has CDR1 MNHNY and CDR2 SVGAGI (reference sequence). The CDR3 loop spans 15 amino acids. After removal of 2 bases from V and 7 bases from J, the junction contained 8 bases not matched to a gene. The CDR3 region is CASSYKAGVLHTQYF. CDR3 in DNA: TGTGCCAGCAGTTACAAAGCGGGGGTGCTACATACGCAGTATTTT.

The chain links TRBV5-1 to TRBJ2-3; D uncertain. The length of the CDR3 is 14 residues. Per germline, CDR1 SGHRS and CDR2 YFSETQ. The V and J ends lost 4 bases and 1 base respectively, with 10 bases between them. The CDR3 sequence is CASSPAWGTDTQYF. CDR3 nucleotides: TGCGCCAGCAGCCCAGCATGGGGCACAGATACGCAGTATTTT. The variable domain in full, with the rest retrieved from reference TRBV5-1 and TRBJ2-3, is KAGVTQTPRYLIKTRGQQVTLSCSPISGHRSVSWYQQTPGQGLQFLFEYFSETQRNKGNFPGRFSGRQFSNSRSEMNVSTLELGDSALYLCASSPAWGTDTQYFGPGTRLTVL.

This clonotype was recorded at least ten times. V gene TRBV2 combines with J gene TRBJ2-4, with D possibly being TRBD2 (5 bases). This CDR3 region has 14 residues. Germline assignment: CDR1 SNHLY and CDR2 FYNNEI. V gave up 2 bases and J gave up 3 bases, with 8 bases separating them. The chain's CDR3 is CASSELEVKNIQYF. CDR3 DNA sequence: TGTGCCAGCAGTGAATTGGAGGTCAAAAACATTCAGTACTTC. Supplemented by reference TRBV2 and TRBJ2-4, the full variable domain reads EPEVTQTPSHQVTQMGQEVILRCVPISNHLYFYWYRQILGQKVEFLVSFYNNEISEKSEIFDDQFSVERPDGSNFTLKIRSTKLEDSAMYFCASSELEVKNIQYFGAGTRLSVL.